These 32 T cell receptor beta chains originate from one sample sequenced in a study of blood T cell repertoires in COVID-19. Only in-frame clones appear in the TCRdb table, and some are missing; sequencing was by immunoSEQ multiplex PCR. The top ten clones hold roughly 10% of a sample with approximately 250,000 clones, 80% to 90% of them seen once. Sequencing was performed on peripheral blood. The receptors come from a woman in her 70s with COVID-19, enrolled during active disease.

The rearrangement uses TRBV7-6 and TRBJ2-2, with 7 bases matching TRBD2. The CDR3 covers 15 residues. The germline CDR1 and CDR2 sequences are SGHVS and FNYEAQ. The V segment lost 3 bases and the J segment 4 bases; nucleotides outside the gene matches: 5. CDR3 sequence: CASSLLSGFTGELFF. The CDR3 DNA reads TGTGCCAGCAGCTTGCTTAGCGGGTTCACCGGGGAGCTGTTTTTT.

The rearrangement links TRBV30 to TRBJ1-1; 9 nucleotides agree with TRBD1. V was clipped by 3 bases and J by 0 bases; unmatched bases: 5. The CDR3 has 15 residues. CDR1 is GTSNPN, CDR2 SVGIG, per germline (reference sequence). CDR3 amino acids: CAWRFTGGMNTEAFF. CDR3 nucleotides: TGTGCCTGGAGGTTCACAGGGGGCATGAACACTGAAGCTTTCTTT.

This chain links TRBV5-6 with TRBJ2-2; weak D call: TRBD1 (5 bases). The V end was cut by 2 bases, the J end by 4 bases, with 9 bases between. Germline assignment: CDR1 SGHDT and CDR2 YYEEEE. The CDR3 covers 14 residues. The chain's CDR3 is CASSLRQITGELFF. CDR3 sequence (DNA): TGTGCCAGCAGCTTAAGACAGATCACCGGGGAGCTGTTTTTT.

This sequence joins TRBV30 and TRBJ2-1; 13 bases are a match to TRBD2. The V and J ends lost 8 bases and 8 bases, in that order; junction bases with no gene match: 3. The CDR3 is 12 amino acids. Looked up from germline, CDR1 is GTSNPN and CDR2 is SVGIG (reference sequence). The CDR3 here is CARTSGSHEQFF. The CDR3 DNA reads as TGTGCCAGGACTAGCGGGAGCCATGAGCAGTTCTTC. Full variable domain (remainder filled in from reference TRBV30 and TRBJ2-1): SQTIHQWPATLVQPVGSPLSLECTVEGTSNPNLYWYRQAAGRGLQLLFYSVGIGQISSEVPQNLSASRPQDRQFILSSKKLLLSDSGFYLCARTSGSHEQFFGPGTRLTVL.

The rearrangement links TRBV28 to TRBJ1-5; D might be TRBD1 (6 bases). The CDR3 runs 15 residues. CDR1 MDHEN and CDR2 SYDVKM come from the germline V gene. Trimming cost V 5 bases and J 4 bases, with 15 bases left between them. The DNA for the CDR3 is TGTGCCAGCAGTCTTATGGACAGAGATAATCAGCCCCAGCATTTT. Translating gives CASSLMDRDNQPQHF.

This clone came up once. The V gene is TRBV6-2 or TRBV6-3, the J gene TRBJ2-4, with D possibly being TRBD1 (6 bases). Trimming took 0 bases from V and 3 from J, leaving 9 bases between them. This CDR3 is 15 amino acids long. Germline V lookup: CDR1 MNHEY, CDR2 SVGEGT. The CDR3 sequence: CASSYSGRGKNIQYF. The CDR3 bases are TGTGCCAGCAGTTACTCGGGCAGGGGCAAAAACATTCAGTACTTC.

V gene TRBV6-5 combines with J gene TRBJ1-4; no reliable D call. In germline, CDR1 is MNHEY, CDR2 SVGAGI. The CDR3 has 13 residues. V was clipped by 5 bases and J by 10 bases, with 14 bases between them. The CDR3 sequence is CASSLRGLGKLFF. CDR3 coding DNA: TGTGCCAGCAGTCTACGAGGTTTGGGAAAACTGTTTTTT.

The rearrangement uses TRBV7-9 and TRBJ2-5; tentatively, D is TRBD2 (5 bases). V gave up 8 bases and J gave up 4 bases, with 20 bases separating them. Germline V gene data show CDR1 as SEHNR and CDR2 as FQNEAQ (reference sequence). The CDR3 has 15 residues. The CDR3 bases are TGTGCCAGCCACTCCGCCGGGGAGTACCCAGAGACCCAGTACTTC. Translated, it gives CASHSAGEYPETQYF.

The gene calls are TRBV20-1 and TRBJ2-7, with 10 bases lining up with TRBD2. In germline, CDR1 is DFQATT, CDR2 SNEGSKA (reference sequence). Unmatched junction bases numbered 8, after V lost 3 bases and J lost 3 bases. This CDR3 region has 15 residues. DNA of the CDR3: TGCAGTGCTAGTGTTCTAGCGGGAGCTATCTACGAGCAGTACTTC. Its protein is CSASVLAGAIYEQYF.

There are a few counts of this clone. The chain is built from TRBV6-6 and TRBJ2-3; no definite D call. Germline V gene lookup returns CDR1 MNHNY and CDR2 SVGAGI (reference sequence). The CDR3 totals 15 residues. V was pared by 2 bases and J by 2 bases, with 11 bases between. CDR3 region: CASSYGGSFTDTQYF. The DNA of the CDR3 is TGTGCCAGCAGTTACGGCGGCAGTTTCACAGATACGCAGTATTTT.

This sequence joins TRBV3-1 (or the pseudogene TRBV3-2) and TRBJ1-1; D possibly corresponds to TRBD1 (5 bases). Germline values: CDR1 LGHDT, CDR2 YNNKEL (reference sequence). The CDR3 length is 13 residues. With 3 bases removed from V and 7 bases from J, the gap between germline ends came to 12 bases. In DNA form, the CDR3 reads TGTGCCAGCAGCCAGGCAGGAGGGGATGAAGCTTTCTTT. As protein: CASSQAGGDEAFF.

V usage is TRBV7-3 and J usage is TRBJ2-4; 14 nucleotides agree with TRBD2. Germline V gene data show CDR1 as SGHTA and CDR2 as FQGTGA. The CDR3 sequence is 15 residues long. V was pared by 3 bases and J by 12 bases, with 7 bases of the junction left unmatched. This CDR3 is CASSFGTSGRSDQYF. For the CDR3, the DNA is TGTGCCAGCAGCTTTGGGACTAGCGGGAGATCGGATCAGTACTTC.

This clone appeared once. Other DNA sequences from this sample encode an identical CDR3 as well. The genes are TRBV24-1 and TRBJ1-5; D remains unclear. This CDR3 has 12 residues. Trimming stripped 3 bases from V and 5 bases from J, with 4 bases between. Germline V CDR1 and CDR2: KGHDR, SFDVKD. For the CDR3, the DNA is TGTGCCACCAGTGATCCGGATCAGCCCCAGCATTTT. Its protein product is CATSDPDQPQHF.

The rearrangement joins TRBV30 to TRBJ2-7; TRBD2 might be the D (5 bases). Germline assignment: CDR1 GTSNPN and CDR2 SVGIG (reference sequence). The CDR3 length is 14 residues. V was clipped by 4 bases and J by 5 bases, with 18 bases between them. CDR3 coding DNA: TGTGCCTGGAATTTGAGGGTTAGGGAAGACGAGCAGTACTTC. Encoded protein: CAWNLRVREDEQYF. Full variable domain (rest looked up from reference TRBV30 and TRBJ2-7): SQTIHQWPATLVQPVGSPLSLECTVEGTSNPNLYWYRQAAGRGLQLLFYSVGIGQISSEVPQNLSASRPQDRQFILSSKKLLLSDSGFYLCAWNLRVREDEQYFGPGTRLTVT.

This clone appeared a single time. This sequence joins TRBV4-1 and TRBJ1-4; D is ambiguous. CDR1 and CDR2 from the germline V gene are MGHRA and YSYEKL. The CDR3 spans 14 residues. V lost 2 bases and J 8 bases, leaving 12 bases between the germline ends. CDR3 residues: CASSQPVGGEKLFF. CDR3 DNA sequence: TGCGCCAGCAGCCAACCAGTGGGAGGGGAAAAACTGTTTTTT.

The chain recombines TRBV9 with TRBJ1-1; 7 nucleotides line up with TRBD1. This CDR3 spans 16 amino acids. Germline V lookup: CDR1 SGDLS, CDR2 YYNGEE. Germline trimming cut 0 bases from V and 3 bases from J; bases unmatched to any gene: 8. The DNA of the CDR3 is TGTGCCAGCAGCGTAGGAAGGGGGCAAAGTTACACTGAAGCTTTCTTT. It is translated as CASSVGRGQSYTEAFF. Full variable domain (missing parts from reference TRBV9 and TRBJ1-1): DSGVTQTPKHLITATGQRVTLRCSPRSGDLSVYWYQQSLDQGLQFLIQYYNGEERAKGNILERFSAQQFPDLHSELNLSSLELGDSALYFCASSVGRGQSYTEAFFGQGTRLTVV.

The rearrangement joins TRBV3-1 (or the pseudogene TRBV3-2) to TRBJ2-7, with TRBD2 matching 7 bases. The CDR3 has 14 residues. Germline V gene data show CDR1 as LGHDT and CDR2 as YNNKEL (reference sequence). V shed 1 base, J shed 3 bases, and the junction held 3 bases outside the gene matches. The CDR3 region is CASSQGGTIYEQYF. The CDR3 region has the DNA TGTGCCAGCAGCCAAGGTGGGACTATCTACGAGCAGTACTTC.

The chain couples TRBV5-4 to TRBJ1-3; 7 bases agree with TRBD1. The CDR3 loop spans 14 amino acids. Germline trimming cut 2 bases from V and 3 bases from J; bases unmatched to any gene: 2. CDR1 is SGHNT, CDR2 YYREEE, per germline (reference sequence). The CDR3 DNA sequence: TGTGCCAGCAGCTTAAGACAGGGTGGAAACACCATATATTTT. Its protein is CASSLRQGGNTIYF.

This clone qualifies as medium-sized (0.01 to 0.1%). The gene calls are TRBV24-1 and TRBJ2-1; 8 nucleotides align to TRBD2. Germline-derived CDR1 and CDR2 are KGHDR and SFDVKD. V lost 5 bases and J lost 6; bases outside the gene matches: 11. The length of the CDR3 is 16 residues. This chain's CDR3 is CATSGLAGPNFNEQFF. The CDR3, as DNA: TGTGCCACCAGTGGCCTAGCGGGCCCAAATTTCAATGAGCAGTTCTTC.

The gene calls are TRBV5-1 and TRBJ2-7; 7 bases agree with TRBD1. Trimming cost V 3 bases and J 2 bases; bases outside gene matches: 11. The germline CDR1 and CDR2 sequences are SGHRS and YFSETQ. The CDR3 covers 16 residues. CDR3 bases: TGCGCCAGCAGCTCGTCGACACAGGGGATTCCCTACGAGCAGTACTTC. Its translation: CASSSSTQGIPYEQYF.

The J gene is TRBJ1-1, the V gene TRBV7-9; TRBD1 is a possible D gene (5 bases). Germline CDR1 is SEHNR and CDR2 is FQNEAQ (reference sequence). CDR3 length equals 12 residues. Between the trimmed V and J ends, which lost 1 base and 8 bases, there was a span of 8 bases. The CDR3, as DNA: TGTGCCAGCAGCTTAGTGGCAGGGGAAGCTTTCTTT. Encoded protein: CASSLVAGEAFF. Together with reference TRBV7-9 and TRBJ1-1, the CDR3 gives the full variable domain: DTGVSQNPRHKITKRGQNVTFRCDPISEHNRLYWYRQTLGQGPEFLTYFQNEAQLEKSRLLSDRFSAERPKGSFSTLEIQRTEQGDSAMYLCASSLVAGEAFFGQGTRLTVV.

The chain combines TRBV7-3 with TRBJ1-1, with 8 bases fitting TRBD1. Trimming removed 1 base from V and 7 bases from J; junction bases left unmatched: 8. This CDR3 has 15 residues. CDR1 and CDR2 (germline): SGHTA, FQGTGA. CDR3 nucleotide sequence: TGTGCCAGCAGCTTAATAGGCCCAGGGGGCAGTGAAGCTTTCTTT. It translates to CASSLIGPGGSEAFF.

This clone appeared a single time. The gene calls are TRBV30 and TRBJ2-7; TRBD1 aligns across 7 bases. This CDR3 is 12 amino acids long. The germline CDR1 and CDR2 sequences are GTSNPN and SVGIG (reference sequence). Trimming took 7 bases from V and 2 from J; bases not matched to a gene: 5. DNA of the CDR3: TGTGCCTCCGAGGACAGGACCTACGAGCAGTACTTC. It codes for CASEDRTYEQYF.

The chain has TRBV6-5 and TRBJ1-5; TRBD1 matches 7 bases. Germline lookup yields CDR1 MNHEY and CDR2 SVGAGI. The CDR3 is 13 residues long. V gave up 6 bases and J gave up 5 bases; unmatched junction bases: 4. The CDR3 DNA follows: TGTGCCAGCAGGCGACAGGGTGATCAGCCCCAGCATTTT. It specifies CASRRQGDQPQHF.

The chain combines TRBV19 with TRBJ2-3; the match to TRBD1 covers 10 bases. Trimming took 3 bases from V and 1 from J; bases not matched to a gene: 1. The V gene's germline CDR1 is LNHDA and CDR2 SQIVND (reference sequence). This CDR3 contains 15 residues. Written as DNA, the CDR3 is TGTGCCAGTAGTATGGGGACAGGGGGCACAGATACGCAGTATTTT. Translated, it gives CASSMGTGGTDTQYF.

V and J are TRBV19 and TRBJ2-5, with 8 bases fitting TRBD2. The junction had 9 bases not matched to a gene; V was cut back by 4 bases and J by 2 bases. Germline lookup yields CDR1 LNHDA and CDR2 SQIVND (reference sequence). CDR3 length equals 16 residues. The CDR3 sequence: CASSTGTSGTQETQYF. CDR3 nucleotides: TGTGCCAGTAGTACGGGCACTAGCGGTACTCAAGAGACCCAGTACTTC.

The chain combines TRBV28 with TRBJ1-5; no clear D. The CDR3 is made up of 15 amino acids. The germline gives CDR1 MDHEN, CDR2 SYDVKM. V lost 7 bases and J lost 4, with 17 bases in between. For the CDR3, the DNA is TGTGCCAGCACATCGCGCCCCGGAGGAAATCAGCCCCAGCATTTT. Its translation: CASTSRPGGNQPQHF.

The chain uses TRBV18 and TRBJ2-5; 7 nucleotides match TRBD1. The germline V gene has CDR1 KGHSH and CDR2 LQKENI. The CDR3 is made up of 14 amino acids. V trimming: 0 bases; J trimming: 3 bases; junction bases outside the gene matches: 1. Written as DNA, the CDR3 is TGTGCCAGCTCACCACCCGGGACAGAAGAGACCCAGTACTTC. This codes for CASSPPGTEETQYF.

The V call is TRBV11-2, the J call TRBJ1-6; weak D call: TRBD1 (5 bases). V lost 8 bases to trimming and J lost 7 bases, with 12 bases between them. The CDR3 is 13 residues long. Germline V gives CDR1 SGHAT, CDR2 FQNNGV. CDR3 amino acids: CASGSRQNSPLHF. The CDR3 region has the DNA TGTGCCAGCGGATCAAGACAGAATTCACCCCTCCACTTT.

The chain employs TRBV28 and TRBJ1-1, with 7 bases matching TRBD1. V trimming: 4 bases; J trimming: 3 bases; junction bases outside the gene matches: 8. Germline-derived CDR1 and CDR2 are MDHEN and SYDVKM. The CDR3 covers 15 residues. DNA for the CDR3: TGTGCCAGCAGTTCCCGGACAGGAGTTTACACTGAAGCTTTCTTT. Residues: CASSSRTGVYTEAFF. Looking up the rest from reference TRBV28 and TRBJ1-1 gives the full variable domain: DVKVTQSSRYLVKRTGEKVFLECVQDMDHENMFWYRQDPGLGLRLIYFSYDVKMKEKGDIPEGYSVSREKKERFSLILESASTNQTSMYLCASSSRTGVYTEAFFGQGTRLTVV.

V gene TRBV3-1 (or the pseudogene TRBV3-2) combines with J gene TRBJ1-1, with 7 bases that match TRBD1. The CDR3 runs 12 residues. Per the germline V gene, CDR1 is LGHDT and CDR2 is YNNKEL (reference sequence). V shed 3 bases, J shed 10 bases, and the junction held 5 bases outside the gene matches. The CDR3 region has the DNA TGTGCCAGCAGCCAGGGACAGTATGGAGCTTTCTTT. Its protein product is CASSQGQYGAFF.

J is TRBJ1-3 and V is TRBV11-2; no definite D call. From germline, CDR1 is SGHAT and CDR2 FQNNGV. The CDR3 runs to 14 residues. Trimming stripped 5 bases from V and 4 bases from J, with 12 bases between. The CDR3 region is CASSQRAGGNTIYF. In nucleotides, the CDR3 is TGTGCCAGCAGCCAGAGAGCCGGGGGAAACACCATATATTTT.